The clone carrying this T cell receptor (beta chain) came up a few times. Its antigen is currently unknown. The data stem from a study of human T cells and chemical hapten exposure. Overall study results and limits: In comparison with controls, expanded TCRs gave rise to a significantly larger number of large CDR3 similarity clusters.

MiXCR, applied by TCRdb to the RACE reads, yields one record per CDR3 protein. The table lists some 170,000 distinct CDR3 sequences, roughly a quarter of them singletons, with 2% to 2.5% in the top ten. Time point of the sample: patch test 3, about 24 weeks after DPC sensitization. Stated treatment: therapeutic diphenylcyclopropenone sensitization with weekly scalp DPC. The sequence came from a woman between 18 and 29 years old with alopecia areata. Some clones in this sample may be carry-over from other donors' samples. This sample comprised whole blood, obtained in connection with sensitization to the hapten diphenylcyclopropenone (DPC).

DNA of the CDR3: TGTGCCAGCAGCTTAGACGGGGGGGACTTGGAGACCCAGTACTTC. It specifies CASSLDGGDLETQYF. The V gene is TRBV7-9, the J gene TRBJ2-5; TRBD2 matches 8 bases. CDR1 and CDR2 from the germline V gene are SEHNR and FQNEAQ (reference sequence). With 1 base clipped from V and 5 bases from J, the junction kept 6 bases outside the gene matches. This CDR3 has 15 amino acids.